This record covers a single T cell receptor (beta chain). With random hexamers, reverse transcription was performed on roughly 0.5 to 1 ug of RNA. TCRdb itself ran the immunoSEQ multiplex PCR reads through MiXCR, one entry per CDR3 protein. The sample lists approximately 160,000 distinct CDR3 sequences, roughly 95% occurring once. The source of the sample is a study of CD8 T cells in Susac syndrome. The V end lost 4 bases, the J end lost 8 bases, and 16 bases lay between the germline ends. This CDR3 has 14 amino acids. CDR1 and CDR2 (germline): SGHDT, YYEEEE. The origin of this receptor is a human donor with Susac syndrome. What was sequenced was CD4+ T cells from PBMCs. This chain joins TRBV5-6 and TRBJ1-5; perhaps TRBD1 as D (5 bases). The DNA of the CDR3 is TGTGCCAGCAGCCGCACTGGGGGGACCGAGCCCCAGCATTTT. This sequence encodes CASSRTGGTEPQHF. Combining the CDR3 with reference TRBV5-6 and TRBJ1-5 gives the whole variable domain DAGVTQSPTHLIKTRGQQVTLRCSPKSGHDTVSWYQQALGQGPQFIFQYYEEEERQRGNFPDRFSGHQFPNYSSELNVNALLLGDSALYLCASSRTGGTEPQHFGDGTRLSIL.